This T cell receptor beta chain is drawn from a study of PD-1 and CTLA-4 blockade in melanoma. This CDR3 spans 16 amino acids. Trimming cost V 1 base and J 0 bases, with 6 bases left between them. Germline values: CDR1 KGHDR, CDR2 SFDVKD. The table lists this clone with a few counts. The repertoire was sequenced with immunoSEQ multiplex PCR; TCRdb's copy has only in-frame clones and lacks some. The table records tens of thousands of clones, about nine tenths of them present only once. This chain links TRBV24-1 with TRBJ2-6; D might be TRBD2 (5 bases). This TCR derives from a human donor with melanoma. Sample: CD8+ T cells from peripheral blood, taken from a patient given anti-PD-1 treatment. This CDR3 reads CATSDLGSSGANVLTF. DNA of the CDR3: TGTGCCACCAGTGATTTAGGGAGCTCTGGGGCCAACGTCCTGACTTTC.